This note documents a single T cell receptor beta chain sequence. Germline assignment: CDR1 SGHAT and CDR2 FQNNGV. Trimming left V 4 bases short and J 3 bases short, with 14 bases between. CDR3 length: 15 residues. The source of the sample is a study of blood T cell repertoires in COVID-19. Study context: The study drew acute and convalescent COVID-19 samples from the United States, Italy and Spain. Sources were T cells, B-cell-depleted T cells, or PBMCs; the material itself was cDNA or gDNA.

Per the original methods: Estimated nucleated cell counts came from reference gene primer amplification. Profiling relied on immunoSEQ multiplex PCR, and the TCRdb table lists in-frame clones only, not all of them. That table supplies the V and J calls and clone size; D and trimming were determined from the DNA. This repertoire shows 450,000 or so clones, roughly 90% found once; its top ten account for 0.75% to 0.85%. In Seattle, patients joined the study during active infection and were tracked longitudinally. This chain links TRBV11-2 with TRBJ2-3; D is perhaps TRBD2 (6 bases). The sequence was obtained from a man younger than 35 with COVID-19, enrolled during active disease. Sequenced sample: peripheral blood. In nucleotides, the CDR3 is TGTGCCAGCAGCTCCTCACGACTAGTAACAGATACGCAGTATTTT. Amino acid sequence: CASSSSRLVTDTQYF.